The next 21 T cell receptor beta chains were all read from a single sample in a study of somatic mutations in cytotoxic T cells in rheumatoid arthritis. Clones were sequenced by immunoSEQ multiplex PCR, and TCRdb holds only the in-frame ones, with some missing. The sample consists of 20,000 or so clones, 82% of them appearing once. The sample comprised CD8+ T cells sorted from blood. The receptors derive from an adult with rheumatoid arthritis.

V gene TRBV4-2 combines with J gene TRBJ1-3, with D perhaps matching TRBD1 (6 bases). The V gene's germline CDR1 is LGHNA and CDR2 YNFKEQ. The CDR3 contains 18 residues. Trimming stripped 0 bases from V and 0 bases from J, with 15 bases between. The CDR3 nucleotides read TGTGCCAGCAGCCAAGAAGAATCGGGACAACTCTCTGGAAACACCATATATTTT. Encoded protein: CASSQEESGQLSGNTIYF.

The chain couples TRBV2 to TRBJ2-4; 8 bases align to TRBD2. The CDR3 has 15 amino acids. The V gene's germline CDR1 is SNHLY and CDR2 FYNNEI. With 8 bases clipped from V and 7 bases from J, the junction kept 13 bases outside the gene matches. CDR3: CASELRGTSGNIQYF. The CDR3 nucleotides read TGTGCCAGCGAACTACGCGGGACTAGTGGGAACATTCAGTACTTC.

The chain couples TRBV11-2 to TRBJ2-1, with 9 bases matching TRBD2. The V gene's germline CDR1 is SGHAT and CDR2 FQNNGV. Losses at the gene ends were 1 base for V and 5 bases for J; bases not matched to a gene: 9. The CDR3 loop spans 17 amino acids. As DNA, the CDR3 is TGTGCCAGCAGCTTAGGGGCCGGCGGGAGGGAAGACAATGAGCAGTTCTTC. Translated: CASSLGAGGREDNEQFF.

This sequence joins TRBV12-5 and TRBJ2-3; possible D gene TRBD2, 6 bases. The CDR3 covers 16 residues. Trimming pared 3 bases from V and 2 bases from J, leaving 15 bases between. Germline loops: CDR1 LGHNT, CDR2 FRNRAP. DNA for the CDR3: TGTGCTAGTGGTTTTGACTCGCGGGGCGTCACAGATACGCAGTATTTT. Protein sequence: CASGFDSRGVTDTQYF.

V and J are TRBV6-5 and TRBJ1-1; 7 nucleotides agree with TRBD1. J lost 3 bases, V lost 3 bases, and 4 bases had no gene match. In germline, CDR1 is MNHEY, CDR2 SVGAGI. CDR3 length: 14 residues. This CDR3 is CASSYTGAHTEAFF. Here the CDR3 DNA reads TGTGCCAGCAGTTATACAGGGGCCCACACTGAAGCTTTCTTT.

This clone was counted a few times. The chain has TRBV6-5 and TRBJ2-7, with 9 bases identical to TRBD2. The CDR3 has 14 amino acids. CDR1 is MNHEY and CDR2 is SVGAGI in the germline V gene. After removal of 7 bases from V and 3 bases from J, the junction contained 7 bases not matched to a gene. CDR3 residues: CASTRASGVYEQYF. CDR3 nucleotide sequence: TGTGCCAGCACCCGGGCTAGCGGGGTCTACGAGCAGTACTTC.

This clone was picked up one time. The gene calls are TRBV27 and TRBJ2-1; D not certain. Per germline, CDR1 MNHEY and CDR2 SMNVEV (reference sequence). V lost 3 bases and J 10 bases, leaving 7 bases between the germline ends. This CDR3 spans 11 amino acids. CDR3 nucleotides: TGTGCCAGCAGTTTGGGGTTGGAGCAGTTCTTC. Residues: CASSLGLEQFF.

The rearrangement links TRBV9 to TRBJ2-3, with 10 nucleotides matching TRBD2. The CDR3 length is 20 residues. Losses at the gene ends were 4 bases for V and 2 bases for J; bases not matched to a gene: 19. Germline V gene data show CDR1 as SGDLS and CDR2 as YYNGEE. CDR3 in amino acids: CASSSPGTSESRWDTDTQYF. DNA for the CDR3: TGTGCCAGCAGCTCGCCCGGGACTAGCGAGTCAAGATGGGACACAGATACGCAGTATTTT.

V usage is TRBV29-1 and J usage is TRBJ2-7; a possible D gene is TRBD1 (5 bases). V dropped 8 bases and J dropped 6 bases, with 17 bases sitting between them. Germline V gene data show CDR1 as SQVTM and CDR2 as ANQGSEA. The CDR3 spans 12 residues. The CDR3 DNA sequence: TGCAGCTACATCGCAGGGTTGGCCGAGCAGTACTTC. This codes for CSYIAGLAEQYF.

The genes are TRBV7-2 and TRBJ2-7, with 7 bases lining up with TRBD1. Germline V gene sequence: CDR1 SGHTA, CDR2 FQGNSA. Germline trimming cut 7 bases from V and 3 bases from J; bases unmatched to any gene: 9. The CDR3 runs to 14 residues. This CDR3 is CASIDRDSLYEQYF. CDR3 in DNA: TGTGCCAGCATCGACCGGGACAGCCTCTACGAGCAGTACTTC.

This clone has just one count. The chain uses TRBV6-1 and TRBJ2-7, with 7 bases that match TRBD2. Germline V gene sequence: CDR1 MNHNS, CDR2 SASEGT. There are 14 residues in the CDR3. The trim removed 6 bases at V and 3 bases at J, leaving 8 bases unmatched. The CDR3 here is CASRGGFGYYEQYF. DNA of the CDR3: TGTGCCAGCAGGGGGGGGTTCGGGTACTACGAGCAGTACTTC.

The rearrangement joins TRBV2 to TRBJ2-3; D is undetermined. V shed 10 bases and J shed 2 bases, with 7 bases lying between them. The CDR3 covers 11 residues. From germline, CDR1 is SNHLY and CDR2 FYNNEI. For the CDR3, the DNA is TGTGCCACCCTCCCCACAGATACGCAGTATTTT. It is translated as CATLPTDTQYF. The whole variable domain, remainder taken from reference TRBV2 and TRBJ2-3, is EPEVTQTPSHQVTQMGQEVILRCVPISNHLYFYWYRQILGQKVEFLVSFYNNEISEKSEIFDDQFSVERPDGSNFTLKIRSTKLEDSAMYFCATLPTDTQYFGPGTRLTVL.

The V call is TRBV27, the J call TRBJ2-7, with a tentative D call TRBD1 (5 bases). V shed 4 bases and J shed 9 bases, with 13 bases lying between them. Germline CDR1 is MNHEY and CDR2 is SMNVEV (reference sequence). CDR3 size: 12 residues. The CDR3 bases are TGTGCCAGCAGTTCGATCAGGGATGGGCAGTACTTC. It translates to CASSSIRDGQYF.

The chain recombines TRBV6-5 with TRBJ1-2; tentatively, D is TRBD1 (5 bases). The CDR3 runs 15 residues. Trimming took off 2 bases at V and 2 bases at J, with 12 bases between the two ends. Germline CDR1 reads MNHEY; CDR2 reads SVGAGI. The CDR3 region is CASSYGGRINYGYTF. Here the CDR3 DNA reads TGTGCCAGCAGTTACGGGGGGAGGATCAACTATGGCTACACCTTC.

DNA of the CDR3: TGTGCCAGCTCACGGGTTCAGGTTATTACAACTAATGAAAAACTGTTTTTT. This gives the protein CASSRVQVITTNEKLFF. The chain combines TRBV18 with TRBJ1-4, with D uncertain. From germline, CDR1 is KGHSH and CDR2 LQKENI. This CDR3 spans 17 amino acids. Trimming cost V 4 bases and J 0 bases, with 15 bases left between them.

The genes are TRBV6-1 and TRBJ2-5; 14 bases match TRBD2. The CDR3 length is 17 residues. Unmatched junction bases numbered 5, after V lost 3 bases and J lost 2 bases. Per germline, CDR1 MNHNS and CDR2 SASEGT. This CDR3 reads CASSEKGLAGGQETQYF. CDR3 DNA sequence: TGTGCCAGCAGTGAGAAAGGACTAGCGGGGGGACAAGAGACCCAGTACTTC.

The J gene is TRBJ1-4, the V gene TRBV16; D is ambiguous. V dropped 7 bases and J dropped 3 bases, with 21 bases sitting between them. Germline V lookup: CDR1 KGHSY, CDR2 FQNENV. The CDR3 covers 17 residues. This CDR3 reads CASTRSSSVSANEKLFF. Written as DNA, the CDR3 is TGTGCCAGCACCCGAAGTAGCTCGGTCAGCGCTAATGAAAAACTGTTTTTT.

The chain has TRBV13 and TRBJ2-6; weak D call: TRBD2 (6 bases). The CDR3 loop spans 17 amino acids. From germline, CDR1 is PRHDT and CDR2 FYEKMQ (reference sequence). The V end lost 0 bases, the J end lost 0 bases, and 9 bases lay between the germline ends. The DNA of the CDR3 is TGTGCCAGCAGCTTAGGCCTCGGGGGCTCTGGGGCCAACGTCCTGACTTTC. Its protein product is CASSLGLGGSGANVLTF.

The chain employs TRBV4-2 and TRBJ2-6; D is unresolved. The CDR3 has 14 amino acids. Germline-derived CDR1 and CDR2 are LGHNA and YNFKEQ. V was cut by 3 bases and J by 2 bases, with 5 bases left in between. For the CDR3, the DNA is TGTGCCAGCAGCCACGCCGCTGGGGCCAACGTCCTGACTTTC. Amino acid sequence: CASSHAAGANVLTF.

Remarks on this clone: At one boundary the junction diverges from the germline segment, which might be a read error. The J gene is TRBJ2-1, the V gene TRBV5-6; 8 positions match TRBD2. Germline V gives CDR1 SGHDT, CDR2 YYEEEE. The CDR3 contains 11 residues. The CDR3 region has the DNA TGTGCCAGCAGCCAGGGGACTAGTCCGGTCTTC. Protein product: CASSQGTSPVF.

For the CDR3, the DNA is TGTGCCAGCAGTCCATTAGCGTCATACGAGCAGTACTTC. Protein product: CASSPLASYEQYF. This chain uses TRBV6-5 with TRBJ2-7; D might be TRBD2 (5 bases). The CDR3 loop spans 13 amino acids. Germline V gene data show CDR1 as MNHEY and CDR2 as SVGAGI. The V end lost 5 bases, the J end lost 4 bases, and 12 bases lay between the germline ends.